Presented here are 25 T cell receptor beta chains from one specimen sequenced in a study of blood T cells in healthy people across ages. Together with a sample-barcoded 5' primer, a J-beta primer mix was included in a second PCR lasting about 7 to 12 cycles. Via MiXCR, TCRdb re-called the 5' RACE reads, giving one row per CDR3 protein. In the table there are hundreds of thousands of distinct CDR3 sequences, less than 45% of which are singletons. Sample: blood. All receptors come from a man older than 75 in good health.

The chain carries TRBV20-1 and TRBJ1-3, with D maybe TRBD1 (6 bases). Per germline, CDR1 DFQATT and CDR2 SNEGSKA (reference sequence). The CDR3 consists of 14 residues. Trimming removed 5 bases at V and 4 bases at J, with 15 bases between. The DNA of the CDR3 is TGCAGTGCTTCCCGGCAGGGGATCGGAAACACCATATATTTT. As protein: CSASRQGIGNTIYF.

This clonotype appeared once. At one boundary the junction diverges from the germline segment, which might be a read error. The chain employs TRBV20-1 and TRBJ2-3; 12 nucleotides align to TRBD1. CDR3 length equals 14 residues. Germline values: CDR1 DFQATT, CDR2 SNEGSKA (reference sequence). This CDR3 is CGADRDRGLDTQYF. Written as DNA, the CDR3 is TGCGGTGCTGACCGGGACAGGGGGCTAGATACGCAGTATTTT.

This chain connects TRBV4-3 to TRBJ2-4; no clear D. This CDR3 has 15 amino acids. The germline gives CDR1 LGHNA, CDR2 YSLEER. Trimming took 2 bases from V and 0 from J, leaving 8 bases between them. Here the CDR3 DNA reads TGCGCCAGCAGCCAATACAGAGTAGCCAAAAACATTCAGTACTTC. Translated: CASSQYRVAKNIQYF.

The genes are TRBV2 and TRBJ1-1; D may be TRBD1 (5 bases). Germline V gene lookup returns CDR1 SNHLY and CDR2 FYNNEI. The CDR3 extends over 15 amino acids. Trimming left V 0 bases short and J 0 bases short, with 8 bases between. The CDR3 DNA reads as TGTGCCAGCAGTGAAGCGCGGGGCATGAACACTGAAGCTTTCTTT. This encodes CASSEARGMNTEAFF.

This chain connects TRBV28 to TRBJ1-5; TRBD1 matches 9 bases. Germline V gene lookup returns CDR1 MDHEN and CDR2 SYDVKM. This CDR3 has 16 residues. After removal of 2 bases from V and 6 bases from J, the junction contained 8 bases not matched to a gene. The CDR3 region has the DNA TGTGCCAGCAGTTTAGATGGACAGGGGTTCAGTCAGCCCCAGCATTTT. Protein: CASSLDGQGFSQPQHF.

This clonotype showed up many times. The chain has TRBV3-1 and TRBJ2-5, with 7 bases matching TRBD1. Germline V lookup: CDR1 LGHDT, CDR2 YNNKEL (reference sequence). The CDR3 spans 14 residues. V trimming: 4 bases; J trimming: 5 bases; junction bases outside the gene matches: 7. CDR3 in amino acids: CASSRDRVAETQYF. The CDR3 DNA is TGTGCCAGCAGCCGAGACAGGGTTGCGGAGACCCAGTACTTC.

The chain has TRBV30 and TRBJ2-7, with 8 bases that match TRBD1. TRBJ2-5 matches the DNA end more closely, so the J call is doubtful. This CDR3 is 14 amino acids long. Germline V CDR1 and CDR2: GTSNPN, SVGIG (reference sequence). The CDR3 DNA reads TGTGCCTGGAGCAGAGGGACAGGAGAAGAGACCCAGTACTTC. Translated, it gives CAWSRGTGEETQYF.

The count of this clonotype is one. This rearrangement joins TRBV2 to TRBJ2-4; 12 nucleotides align to TRBD1. Germline CDR1 reads SNHLY; CDR2 reads FYNNEI. The CDR3 sequence is 15 residues long. J lost 8 bases, V lost 1 base, and 3 bases had no gene match. CDR3 protein: CASSEEGQGADIQYF. CDR3 sequence (DNA): TGTGCCAGCAGTGAAGAGGGACAGGGGGCAGACATTCAGTACTTC.

The chain employs TRBV30 and TRBJ2-7, with unresolved D. Trimming shortened V by 5 bases and J by 7 bases, and 18 bases separated the two germline ends. The CDR3 has 13 residues. Germline CDR1 is GTSNPN and CDR2 is SVGIG (reference sequence). In DNA, the CDR3 is TGTGCCTGGGGAGCGAGGTCCTACAATGAGCAGTACTTC. This codes for CAWGARSYNEQYF.

This clonotype was observed a few times. The V and J genes are TRBV7-6 and TRBJ2-4; 8 bases are shared with TRBD1. The end of the DNA aligns better with TRBJ2-5, so the J call may be wrong. This CDR3 has 19 residues. Germline V CDR1 and CDR2: SGHVS, FNYEAQ. The chain's CDR3 is CASSPLGTGTGVSKETQYF. The DNA of the CDR3 is TGTGCCAGCAGCCCTCTGGGCACCGGGACAGGTGTTTCAAAAGAGACCCAGTACTTC.

This clonotype occurred many times. V gene TRBV10-3 combines with J gene TRBJ2-1; the D gene is possibly TRBD1 (5 bases). Germline-derived CDR1 and CDR2 are ENHRY and SYGVKD. V was clipped by 3 bases and J by 2 bases, with 14 bases between them. The CDR3 is made up of 16 amino acids. CDR3 bases: TGTGCCATCAGTGATCCAGGGATCCTTGCCTACAATGAGCAGTTCTTC. This codes for CAISDPGILAYNEQFF.

This clonotype was observed a few times. The chain has TRBV9 and TRBJ2-5; 11 bases line up with TRBD1. Looked up from germline, CDR1 is SGDLS and CDR2 is YYNGEE. Trimming removed 0 bases from V and 4 bases from J; junction bases left unmatched: 5. This CDR3 has 16 residues. CDR3 DNA sequence: TGTGCCAGCAGCGTAGGCCCGGACAGGGGGCGAGAGACCCAGTACTTC. Translated, it gives CASSVGPDRGRETQYF.

V and J are TRBV14 and TRBJ2-7, with TRBD2 identical over 11 bases. Germline V lookup: CDR1 SGHDN, CDR2 FVKESK. V lost 0 bases to trimming and J lost 7 bases; unmatched junction nucleotides: 8. The CDR3 runs 16 residues. For the CDR3, the DNA is TGTGCCAGCAGCCAAGATGGGCTAGCGGGGGGCAATGAGCAGTACTTC. This codes for CASSQDGLAGGNEQYF.

The sample holds a few counts of this clonotype. V is TRBV24-1 and J is TRBJ2-1; D remains unclear. The CDR3 has 17 amino acids. Between the trimmed V and J ends, which lost 1 base and 6 bases, there was a span of 18 bases. Germline assignment: CDR1 KGHDR and CDR2 SFDVKD. This CDR3 is CATSDFKAPRLSNEQFF. The DNA for the CDR3 is TGTGCCACCAGTGATTTTAAAGCCCCGCGACTGAGCAATGAGCAGTTCTTC.

V usage is TRBV20-1 and J usage is TRBJ1-1; TRBD1 matches at 8 bases. CDR3 size: 14 residues. The germline gives CDR1 DFQATT, CDR2 SNEGSKA (reference sequence). V was clipped by 3 bases and J by 5 bases; unmatched bases: 8. The CDR3 DNA reads TGCAGTGCTAGGGCTCCTACAGGGGGAACTGAAGCTTTCTTT. Translating it yields CSARAPTGGTEAFF.

This clonotype has just a few counts. V gene TRBV28 combines with J gene TRBJ2-7; a weak D match, TRBD2 (5 bases). This CDR3 spans 13 amino acids. Trimming shortened V by 7 bases and J by 4 bases, and 14 bases separated the two germline ends. Germline values: CDR1 MDHEN, CDR2 SYDVKM. CDR3 DNA sequence: TGTGCCAGCAATCGGGGTATTAGGTACGAGCAGTACTTC. Translating gives CASNRGIRYEQYF.

A few counts support this clonotype. The genes are TRBV27 and TRBJ1-6; the D is unclear. The CDR3 covers 13 residues. The V end was cut by 5 bases, the J end by 5 bases, with 7 bases between. Germline CDR1 MNHEY, CDR2 SMNVEV (reference sequence). This CDR3 is CASSATDNSPLHF. Here the CDR3 DNA reads TGTGCCAGCAGTGCAACAGATAATTCACCCCTCCACTTT.

This chain connects TRBV6-2 or TRBV6-3 to TRBJ1-5, with 8 nucleotides matching TRBD1. The V gene end was trimmed by 11 bases and the J gene end by 1 base; junction bases not matched to a gene: 19. CDR3 length equals 18 residues. CDR1 and CDR2 (germline): MNHEY, SVGEGT. The CDR3 DNA follows: TGTGCCGCCGGAGCACGGACAGGGACGATCCAGAGCAATCAGCCCCAGCATTTT. It codes for CAAGARTGTIQSNQPQHF.

The CDR3 is CASSLEGLRAGGYTF. The CDR3 DNA reads TGTGCCAGCAGCTTAGAGGGACTAAGAGCGGGTGGCTACACCTTC. The chain links TRBV7-9 to TRBJ1-2, with a tentative D call TRBD1 (5 bases). Germline V CDR1 and CDR2: SEHNR, FQNEAQ (reference sequence). CDR3 length: 15 residues. Trimming pared 1 base from V and 7 bases from J, leaving 16 bases between.

This clonotype appeared a few times. The rearrangement uses TRBV10-3 and TRBJ2-5; weak D call: TRBD1 (5 bases). V dropped 10 bases and J dropped 3 bases, with 9 bases sitting between them. This CDR3 has 11 residues. Germline V gene data show CDR1 as ENHRY and CDR2 as SYGVKD. The CDR3 here is CATAGKETQYF. CDR3 sequence (DNA): TGTGCCACTGCAGGGAAAGAGACCCAGTACTTC.

This clonotype was seen a few times. This chain uses TRBV7-2 with TRBJ2-7, with D unclear. This CDR3 region has 14 residues. Germline V gene lookup returns CDR1 SGHTA and CDR2 FQGNSA. The V and J ends lost 5 bases and 5 bases respectively, with 16 bases between them. As DNA, the CDR3 is TGTGCCAGCAGCCCAAATGGGATTTCCCACGAGCAGTACTTC. Translating it yields CASSPNGISHEQYF.

The sample holds a few counts of this clonotype. The chain links TRBV7-2 to TRBJ2-5; no reliable D call. Trimming pared 5 bases from V and 2 bases from J, leaving 12 bases between. Germline CDR1 SGHTA, CDR2 FQGNSA. The length of the CDR3 is 14 residues. Here the CDR3 DNA reads TGTGCCAGCAGCCCCCGGAATGGTCAAGAGACCCAGTACTTC. This sequence encodes CASSPRNGQETQYF.

This clonotype was counted at least ten times. The V and J genes are TRBV24-1 and TRBJ2-1; maybe TRBD1 (5 bases). V was shortened by 4 bases and J by 9 bases, with 12 bases between the two germline ends. This CDR3 has 13 amino acids. CDR1 and CDR2 (germline): KGHDR, SFDVKD. CDR3 nucleotides: TGTGCCACCAGTGACCCAGTTAGGGGTGAGCAGTTCTTC. It translates to CATSDPVRGEQFF.

J is TRBJ2-1 and V is TRBV28, with D perhaps TRBD1 or TRBD2 (5 bases each). V was clipped by 10 bases and J by 9 bases, with 19 bases between them. The CDR3 loop spans 13 amino acids. The germline V gene encodes CDR1 MDHEN and CDR2 SYDVKM. Written as DNA, the CDR3 is TGTGCCACCAGGGAGACCCCAGAGGGTGAGCAGTTCTTC. Encoded protein: CATRETPEGEQFF.

As regards this clonotype: A read error may account for a junction end that differs from germline. V is TRBV7-2 and J is TRBJ2-6; 12 bases match TRBD1. The germline CDR1 and CDR2 sequences are SGHTA and FQGNSA. The CDR3 contains 19 residues. This CDR3 reads CASSFGTGGAFSGTNVLTF. CDR3 coding DNA: TGTGCCAGCAGCTTTGGGACAGGGGGCGCCTTCTCTGGGACCAACGTCCTGACTTTC.